This is a list of T cell receptor beta chains from one sample in a study of blood T cell repertoires in COVID-19. Sequencing was performed with immunoSEQ multiplex PCR; in TCRdb, only in-frame clones are kept and a portion is missing. The table has about 180,000 clones, 70% to 90% seen once; the top ten hold 3.5% to 5%. Material for sequencing was peripheral blood. These receptor sequences come from a woman aged 30 to 39 with acute or convalescent COVID-19. CDR3s include the opening cysteine and the closing phenylalanine or tryptophan.

CDR3: CASSQDDYTHEQYF
V: TRBV3-1/TRBV3-2

CDR3: CAWSLVQSYEQYF
V: TRBV30

CDR3: CASSTPGGETQYF
V: TRBV19

CDR3: CASTFQYEQYF
V: TRBV2

CDR3: CASSVMTSVAYNEQFF
V: TRBV9

CDR3: CASSLAGTPQETQYF
V: TRBV5-1

CDR3: CASSYRLAGTNEQFF
V: TRBV6-5

CDR3: CASSETLLGAASYGYTF
V: TRBV6-1

CDR3: CASIERGTGELFF
V: TRBV7-8

CDR3: CAISASSGSGADTQYF
V: TRBV10-3

CDR3: CASGGLGQETQYF
V: TRBV2

CDR3: CAGTGTGSYEQYF
V: TRBV2

CDR3: CASSQEGGLAGVDEQFF
V: TRBV4-2

CDR3: CASSHIRTSRYEQYF
V: TRBV3-1/TRBV3-2

CDR3: CASSLWSRTGYTGELFF
V: TRBV18

CDR3: CASSEEGVLAKNIQYF
V: TRBV2

CDR3: CASSLNGGNQPQHF
V: TRBV5-1

CDR3: CASSLQGGSEEKLFF
V: TRBV2